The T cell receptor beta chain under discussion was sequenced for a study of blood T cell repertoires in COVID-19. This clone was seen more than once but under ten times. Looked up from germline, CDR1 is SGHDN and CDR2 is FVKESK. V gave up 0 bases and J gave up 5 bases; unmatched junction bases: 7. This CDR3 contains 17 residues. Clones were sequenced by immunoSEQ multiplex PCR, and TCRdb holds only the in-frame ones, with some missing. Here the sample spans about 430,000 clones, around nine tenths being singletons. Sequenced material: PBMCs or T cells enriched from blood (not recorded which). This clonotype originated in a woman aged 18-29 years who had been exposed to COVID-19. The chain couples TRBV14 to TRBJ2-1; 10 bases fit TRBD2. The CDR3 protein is CASSQEVGLAKNNEQFF. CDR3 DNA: TGTGCCAGCAGCCAAGAAGTGGGACTAGCGAAAAACAATGAGCAGTTCTTC.